Listed here are 23 T cell receptor beta chains from one sample, sequenced in a study of blood T cells in healthy people across ages. With a J-beta primer mix and a sample-barcoded 5' primer, a second PCR ran roughly 7 to 11 cycles. TCRdb itself ran the 5' RACE reads through MiXCR, one entry per CDR3 protein. The sample contains approximately 690,000 distinct CDR3 sequences, 58% of which appear only once. Material: blood. The receptors were gathered from a man between 60 and 70 years old in good health.

Only a few counts were recorded for this clonotype. The chain joins TRBV11-2 to TRBJ2-1; D is ambiguous. The CDR3 is made up of 14 amino acids. V was pared by 1 base and J by 3 bases, with 7 bases between. Germline V lookup: CDR1 SGHAT, CDR2 FQNNGV. CDR3 amino acids: CASSLGQLYNEQFF. CDR3 nucleotides: TGTGCCAGCAGCTTAGGGCAGCTCTACAATGAGCAGTTCTTC.

The chain has TRBV25-1 and TRBJ2-6; no reliable D call. V lost 4 bases to trimming and J lost 4 bases, with 8 bases between them. The CDR3 extends over 14 amino acids. Germline CDR1 MGHDK, CDR2 SYGVNS. CDR3 in amino acids: CASSADSGANVLTF. The CDR3 nucleotides are TGTGCCAGCAGTGCCGATTCGGGGGCCAACGTCCTGACTTTC. Based on the CDR3 plus reference TRBV25-1 and TRBJ2-6, the full variable domain is EADIYQTPRYLVIGTGKKITLECSQTMGHDKMYWYQQDPGMELHLIHYSYGVNSTEKGDLSSESTVSRIRTEHFPLTLESARPSHTSQYLCASSADSGANVLTFGAGSRLTVL.

J is TRBJ1-1 and V is TRBV6-4, with D perhaps TRBD1 (5 bases). This CDR3 has 14 amino acids. V lost 2 bases, J lost 2 bases, and 9 bases lay in between. From germline, CDR1 is MRHNA and CDR2 SNTAGT. The CDR3 sequence: CASSDRGPNTEAFF. As DNA, the CDR3 is TGTGCCAGCAGTGACAGGGGTCCCAACACTGAAGCTTTCTTT.

This clonotype was counted between two and nine times. The V call is TRBV15, the J call TRBJ2-3; D is perhaps TRBD2 (6 bases). The V end was cut by 2 bases, the J end by 2 bases, with 11 bases between. The CDR3 extends over 15 amino acids. Germline assignment: CDR1 LNHNV and CDR2 YYDKDF (reference sequence). CDR3 sequence: CATSRQGLDTDTQYF. In nucleotides, the CDR3 is TGTGCCACCAGCAGACAGGGACTTGACACAGATACGCAGTATTTT.

J is TRBJ1-6 and V is TRBV5-1; TRBD1 agrees at 7 bases. CDR1 and CDR2 from the germline V gene are SGHRS and YFSETQ. The CDR3 is 15 residues long. The J segment lost 8 bases and the V segment lost 1 base, leaving 6 bases of the junction unmatched. CDR3 sequence (DNA): TGCGCCAGCAGCTTGCGACAGGGAAATTATTCACCCCTCCACTTT. Translation gives CASSLRQGNYSPLHF.

A note on this clonotype: Mismatch with germline at one junction end may stem from a read error. As DNA, the CDR3 is TGCACCAGCAGCTTGGTTGGGGGGCGAACCTCTGGGGCCAACGTCCTGACTTTC. Translating gives CTSSLVGGRTSGANVLTF. This sequence joins TRBV5-1 and TRBJ2-6, with D perhaps given as TRBD1 or TRBD2 (6 bases each). This CDR3 is built from 18 residues. Looked up from germline, CDR1 is SGHRS and CDR2 is YFSETQ.

The chain carries TRBV12-3 or TRBV12-4 and TRBJ2-1; 10 nucleotides agree with TRBD2. The V segment lost 1 base and the J segment 7 bases; nucleotides outside the gene matches: 4. The CDR3 is 15 residues long. The CDR3, as DNA: TGTGCCAGCAGTTTAGTCCGAGCGGGGGGGAATGAGCAGTTCTTC. It yields the protein CASSLVRAGGNEQFF.

The chain recombines TRBV27 with TRBJ2-3; 10 nucleotides line up with TRBD2. The CDR3 runs 16 residues. With V trimmed by 6 bases and J by 6 bases, 12 bases remained unmatched. The V gene's germline CDR1 is MNHEY and CDR2 SMNVEV (reference sequence). Here the CDR3 reads CASSPLAGAPRDTQYF. The CDR3 nucleotides read TGTGCCAGCAGCCCCCTAGCGGGGGCCCCCCGGGATACGCAGTATTTT.

This clonotype has a handful of counts. The chain links TRBV10-3 to TRBJ2-1; D is ambiguous. The CDR3 contains 13 residues. V was clipped by 0 bases and J by 8 bases, with 8 bases between them. The germline V gene encodes CDR1 ENHRY and CDR2 SYGVKD. CDR3 protein: CAISESVSDEQFF. The CDR3 bases are TGTGCCATCAGTGAGTCGGTCAGTGATGAGCAGTTCTTC.

This clonotype was counted a few times. CDR3 amino acids: CASSLEFYGYTF. For the CDR3, the DNA is TGTGCCAGCAGCTTAGAGTTCTATGGCTACACCTTC. This chain uses TRBV7-2 with TRBJ1-2; no reliable D call. V dropped 1 base and J dropped 4 bases, with 4 bases sitting between them. Germline V gene data show CDR1 as SGHTA and CDR2 as FQGNSA. The CDR3 contains 12 residues.

The chain is built from TRBV29-1 and TRBJ2-7; 12 positions agree with TRBD1. CDR3 length: 13 amino acids. Germline V lookup: CDR1 SQVTM, CDR2 ANQGSEA. The J segment lost 4 bases and the V segment lost 6 bases, leaving 4 bases of the junction unmatched. The DNA for the CDR3 is TGCAGCGTGGGGGACAGGGGGCCATACGAGCAGTACTTC. Translating gives CSVGDRGPYEQYF.

Only one count was recorded for this clonotype. The V and J genes are TRBV20-1 and TRBJ2-5; D is unclear. Trimming cost V 5 bases and J 3 bases, with 16 bases left between them. Germline V lookup: CDR1 DFQATT, CDR2 SNEGSKA (reference sequence). The CDR3 length is 14 residues. The CDR3 is CSAFRAGWEETQYF. Written as DNA, the CDR3 is TGCAGTGCTTTCCGGGCCGGTTGGGAAGAGACCCAGTACTTC.

The rearrangement links TRBV20-1 to TRBJ2-4; a weak D match, TRBD1 (6 bases). CDR1 is DFQATT, CDR2 SNEGSKA, per germline (reference sequence). Trimming left V 6 bases short and J 0 bases short, with 18 bases between. This CDR3 contains 16 residues. This CDR3 reads CSAAITGKGAKNIQYF. The DNA of the CDR3 is TGCAGTGCCGCGATCACAGGGAAGGGAGCCAAAAACATTCAGTACTTC.

In its sample, this clonotype was seen a few times. This sequence joins TRBV7-9 and TRBJ2-1, with D tentatively TRBD1 (5 bases). There are 14 residues in the CDR3. The V gene's germline CDR1 is SEHNR and CDR2 FQNEAQ (reference sequence). The ends were cut back, 4 bases at V and 4 bases at J, with 11 bases in the middle. CDR3 nucleotides: TGTGCCAGCAGCTCCGACAGCTTTTACAATGAGCAGTTCTTC. Protein sequence: CASSSDSFYNEQFF.

This chain joins TRBV12-5 and TRBJ2-1; D gene uncertain. V was trimmed by 7 bases and J by 5 bases, leaving 18 bases between them. From germline, CDR1 is LGHNT and CDR2 FRNRAP. CDR3 length equals 15 residues. The CDR3 here is CASAPWLSHNNEQFF. DNA for the CDR3: TGTGCTAGTGCTCCGTGGTTGTCCCACAACAATGAGCAGTTCTTC.

This clonotype has only a few counts. Written as DNA, the CDR3 is TGCAGTGCTAGTAAACTAGCGGGGGATGTAGAGACCCAGTACTTC. This encodes CSASKLAGDVETQYF. The chain combines TRBV20-1 with TRBJ2-7; 11 bases map to TRBD2. The DNA end is more similar to TRBJ2-5, so the J call may be wrong. Germline CDR1 DFQATT, CDR2 SNEGSKA (reference sequence). The length of the CDR3 is 15 residues.

The chain employs TRBV7-2 and TRBJ2-7; tentative D call: TRBD2 (6 bases). Trimming removed 2 bases at V and 0 bases at J, with 11 bases between. Germline CDR1 and CDR2: SGHTA and FQGNSA. This CDR3 region has 15 residues. The CDR3 DNA sequence: TGTGCCAGCAGCTTATCGGGGGTGAGCTCCTACGAGCAGTACTTC. Translating gives CASSLSGVSSYEQYF.

This rearrangement joins TRBV12-3 or TRBV12-4 to TRBJ1-1; no clear D gene. V was pared by 10 bases and J by 4 bases, with 13 bases between. The CDR3 spans 12 residues. The DNA of the CDR3 is TGTGCCACTCTCAGAAGCCCCACTGAAGCTTTCTTT. Amino acid sequence: CATLRSPTEAFF.

The V and J genes are TRBV3-1 and TRBJ2-1; D is unresolved. Looked up from germline, CDR1 is LGHDT and CDR2 is YNNKEL (reference sequence). Trimming took 2 bases from V and 4 from J, leaving 12 bases between them. The CDR3 is 15 residues long. The CDR3 spells CASSQSTVQYNEQFF. Written as DNA, the CDR3 is TGTGCCAGCAGCCAATCAACGGTACAATACAATGAGCAGTTCTTC.

The CDR3 loop reads CASSFGGAIAKNIQYF. The CDR3 nucleotides are TGTGCCAGCAGCTTCGGGGGGGCTATAGCCAAAAACATTCAGTACTTC. The V gene is TRBV7-9, the J gene TRBJ2-4; 8 bases align to TRBD2. Trimming cost V 3 bases and J 0 bases; bases outside gene matches: 4. This CDR3 spans 16 amino acids. Germline values: CDR1 SEHNR, CDR2 FQNEAQ (reference sequence).

The V gene is TRBV24-1, the J gene TRBJ1-4; a weak D match, TRBD1 (5 bases). The CDR3 sequence is 15 residues long. The V gene's germline CDR1 is KGHDR and CDR2 SFDVKD. Trimming stripped 5 bases from V and 6 bases from J, with 15 bases between. The CDR3 loop is CATSASPREYEKLFF. DNA of the CDR3: TGTGCCACCAGTGCCTCGCCCAGGGAATATGAAAAACTGTTTTTT.

The J gene is TRBJ1-2, the V gene TRBV2, with D perhaps TRBD1 (5 bases). Germline assignment: CDR1 SNHLY and CDR2 FYNNEI. This CDR3 comprises 16 residues. With 6 bases removed from V and 7 bases from J, the gap between germline ends came to 24 bases. The CDR3 coding sequence is TGTGCCAGCAGCATAATCGGGGGACCCTCGAGGGCTGGCTACACCTTC. The encoded protein is CASSIIGGPSRAGYTF. Together with reference TRBV2 and TRBJ1-2, the CDR3 gives the full variable domain: EPEVTQTPSHQVTQMGQEVILRCVPISNHLYFYWYRQILGQKVEFLVSFYNNEISEKSEIFDDQFSVERPDGSNFTLKIRSTKLEDSAMYFCASSIIGGPSRAGYTFGSGTRLTVV.

The V call is TRBV7-9, the J call TRBJ2-2; D possibly corresponds to TRBD1 (5 bases). V was shortened by 5 bases and J by 7 bases, with 8 bases between the two germline ends. CDR1 SEHNR and CDR2 FQNEAQ come from the germline V gene (reference sequence). The CDR3 totals 12 residues. Written as DNA, the CDR3 is TGTGCCAGCAGCCCACAGGACGGGGAGCTGTTTTTT. This sequence encodes CASSPQDGELFF.